The 27 T cell receptor beta chains reported below all come from one sample, sequenced in a study of T cell repertoires in cytomegalovirus infection. No antigen has been identified for these receptors. TCRdb fed the reads into MiXCR, producing one record per CDR3 protein. Found here are 700,000 to 950,000 distinct CDR3 sequences, around a third of them singletons; the top ten hold roughly 12%. Sequencing was performed on cultured CD8+ T cells from PBMCs, taken from culture after CMV antigen stimulation. The source is a human donor in good health (CMV status not recorded). Some clones in this sample may be carry-over from other donors' samples.

This sequence joins TRBV28 and TRBJ1-2; 8 nucleotides match TRBD1. With V trimmed by 8 bases and J by 4 bases, 12 bases remained unmatched. The CDR3 consists of 15 residues. Germline V gene sequence: CDR1 MDHEN, CDR2 SYDVKM. The CDR3 region has the DNA TGTGCCAGCGAAATGGGGACAGGAGGCCTCTATGGCTACACCTTC. Its protein is CASEMGTGGLYGYTF.

At least ten counts were recorded for this clonotype. The rearrangement links TRBV6-5 to TRBJ2-1; no firm D call. The germline V and J ends were trimmed by 0 bases and 0 bases, with 9 bases remaining between them. This CDR3 is built from 16 residues. The V gene's germline CDR1 is MNHEY and CDR2 SVGAGI. Here the CDR3 DNA reads TGTGCCAGCAGTTACTCCTCGACTGGCTCCTACAATGAGCAGTTCTTC. Its protein product is CASSYSSTGSYNEQFF.

A note on this clonotype: At one boundary the junction diverges from the germline segment, which might be a read error. The gene calls are TRBV12-3 or TRBV12-4 and TRBJ2-7; D is perhaps TRBD1 (6 bases). This CDR3 is built from 12 residues. The CDR3 coding sequence is TGTGCCAGCAGTTTGGGTGGATGGGACACAGGCTTC. As protein: CASSLGGWDTGF.

This clonotype appeared a single time. The rearrangement uses TRBV6-1 and TRBJ1-2; D perhaps matches TRBD1 (5 bases). Trimming left V 3 bases short and J 7 bases short, with 15 bases between. The germline CDR1 and CDR2 sequences are MNHNS and SASEGT. This CDR3 region has 14 residues. The CDR3 DNA follows: TGTGCCAGCAGTGAGCTGGGGGTGGCCCGTGGCTACACCTTC. Translating gives CASSELGVARGYTF.

The chain employs TRBV7-9 and TRBJ1-5; no reliable D call. Looked up from germline, CDR1 is SEHNR and CDR2 is FQNEAQ (reference sequence). CDR3 length: 12 residues. V lost 5 bases to trimming and J lost 11 bases, with 13 bases between them. The CDR3 here is CASSPHGKTQHF. DNA for the CDR3: TGTGCCAGCAGCCCCCACGGGAAGACCCAGCATTTT. Supplemented by reference TRBV7-9 and TRBJ1-5, the full variable domain reads DTGVSQNPRHKITKRGQNVTFRCDPISEHNRLYWYRQTLGQGPEFLTYFQNEAQLEKSRLLSDRFSAERPKGSFSTLEIQRTEQGDSAMYLCASSPHGKTQHFGDGTRLSIL.

J is TRBJ1-2 and V is TRBV9; 7 positions match TRBD1. Germline CDR1 reads SGDLS; CDR2 reads YYNGEE. Unmatched junction bases numbered 12, after V lost 3 bases and J lost 7 bases. The length of the CDR3 is 15 residues. CDR3 loop: CASSGNRGPEVGYTF. The DNA for the CDR3 is TGTGCCAGCAGCGGGAACAGGGGTCCGGAGGTTGGCTACACCTTC.

Only a few counts were recorded for this clonotype. This chain connects TRBV7-8 to TRBJ2-3; 7 nucleotides line up with TRBD2. With V trimmed by 1 base and J by 6 bases, 7 bases remained unmatched. Germline V lookup: CDR1 SGHVS, CDR2 FQNEAQ. The CDR3 loop spans 15 amino acids. CDR3 sequence (DNA): TGTGCCAGCAGCTTAGACAGCGGGGCGCTGGATACGCAGTATTTT. Translation: CASSLDSGALDTQYF.

The rearrangement links TRBV9 to TRBJ2-3; 9 bases align to TRBD2. The germline CDR1 and CDR2 sequences are SGDLS and YYNGEE. Germline trimming cut 2 bases from V and 2 bases from J; bases unmatched to any gene: 3. This CDR3 has 15 amino acids. The chain's CDR3 is CASSVSGGHTDTQYF. CDR3 nucleotide sequence: TGTGCCAGCAGCGTCAGCGGGGGGCACACAGATACGCAGTATTTT.

The rearrangement uses TRBV6-6 and TRBJ1-1, with unresolved D. V was shortened by 4 bases and J by 11 bases, with 20 bases between the two germline ends. CDR1 and CDR2 (germline): MNHNY, SVGAGI (reference sequence). The CDR3 has 14 amino acids. In DNA, the CDR3 is TGTGCCAGCAGTTTAGTACTTACCGGGGAGCGGGCTTTCTTT. Protein: CASSLVLTGERAFF.

This chain uses TRBV7-3 with TRBJ2-3, with 7 bases fitting TRBD2. Germline V gene lookup returns CDR1 SGHTA and CDR2 FQGTGA. The CDR3 runs 15 residues. V dropped 2 bases and J dropped 5; count of bases not matched to a gene: 7. The CDR3 is CASSLGGREEDTQYF. The CDR3, as DNA: TGTGCCAGCAGCTTAGGGGGGAGGGAGGAAGATACGCAGTATTTT.

In its sample, this clonotype was seen many times. The chain links TRBV7-2 to TRBJ2-3; D is possibly TRBD2 (5 bases). From germline, CDR1 is SGHTA and CDR2 FQGNSA. This CDR3 contains 15 residues. Trimming stripped 8 bases from V and 2 bases from J, with 17 bases between. The CDR3 reads CASSVSRGNTDTQYF. For the CDR3, the DNA is TGTGCCAGCTCCGTATCTCGGGGTAACACAGATACGCAGTATTTT.

This clonotype came up a few times. This chain connects TRBV4-3 to TRBJ1-1; D ambiguous. CDR1 and CDR2 from the germline V gene are LGHNA and YSLEER. CDR3 length equals 16 residues. Trimming shortened V by 0 bases and J by 5 bases, and 16 bases separated the two germline ends. In DNA form, the CDR3 reads TGCGCCAGCAGCCAAGATCTTAGCTTTTGGGAAACTGAAGCTTTCTTT. Protein sequence: CASSQDLSFWETEAFF.

The genes are TRBV19 and TRBJ1-2, with 9 bases lining up with TRBD1. V lost 4 bases to trimming and J lost 8 bases; unmatched junction nucleotides: 11. Germline-derived CDR1 and CDR2 are LNHDA and SQIVND (reference sequence). The CDR3 has 15 residues. The CDR3 DNA follows: TGTGCCAGTAGTAAGTCGGGACAGGGAATAAACGGCTACACCTTC. This translates into CASSKSGQGINGYTF.

With respect to this clonotype: An end of the junction does not agree with germline; a read error may underlie this. This rearrangement joins TRBV7-1 to TRBJ2-3; 10 nucleotides line up with TRBD2. TRBV7-1 is classed as an ORF, of uncertain function. CDR3 length equals 15 residues. Written as DNA, the CDR3 is TGTGCCAGCAAGCAACTAGCGGGGAACACAGATACGCTGTATTTT. Translating it yields CASKQLAGNTDTLYF.

For this clonotype: One end of the junction fails to match germline, which may point to a read error. CDR3 sequence: CANSSDRVGGYTF. CDR3 nucleotide sequence: TGTGCCAACAGCTCTGACAGGGTTGGGGGCTACACCTTC. The chain recombines TRBV7-4 with TRBJ1-2, with 7 bases matching TRBD1. Germline V lookup: CDR1 SGHVT, CDR2 SQSDAQ. CDR3 length: 13 residues.

The chain combines TRBV25-1 with TRBJ2-3; no reliable D call. The CDR3 totals 12 residues. Germline CDR1 is MGHDK and CDR2 is SYGVNS. The germline V and J ends were trimmed by 2 bases and 9 bases, with 9 bases remaining between them. Written as DNA, the CDR3 is TGTGCCAGCAGTGAAGGTGTATCAACGCAGTATTTT. This encodes CASSEGVSTQYF.

CDR3: CASSLYLAGDQPQHF. The CDR3 DNA reads as TGTGCCAGCAGTTTGTATCTGGCAGGGGATCAGCCCCAGCATTTT. The gene calls are TRBV12-3 or TRBV12-4 and TRBJ1-5, with D possibly matching TRBD1 (6 bases). The CDR3 spans 15 residues. V was clipped by 3 bases and J by 5 bases, with 14 bases between them.

The chain uses TRBV7-2 and TRBJ1-6; D uncertain. Trimming took 3 bases from V and 7 from J, leaving 7 bases between them. The CDR3 contains 13 residues. The germline CDR1 and CDR2 sequences are SGHTA and FQGNSA. The CDR3 bases are TGTGCCAGCAGCTTTGACGGGAATTCACCCCTCCACTTT. Translated, it gives CASSFDGNSPLHF.

The chain couples TRBV9 to TRBJ2-3; the D is unclear. The CDR3 spans 15 residues. Deletions cut 0 bases from V and 2 bases from J, with 10 bases between. Germline-derived CDR1 and CDR2 are SGDLS and YYNGEE. CDR3 sequence (DNA): TGTGCCAGCAGCGTAGTGCCCCTTATCACAGATACGCAGTATTTT. Translating gives CASSVVPLITDTQYF.

The chain carries TRBV9 and TRBJ2-3; unclear D gene. This CDR3 contains 14 residues. The V end was cut by 4 bases, the J end by 1 base, with 10 bases between. In germline, CDR1 is SGDLS, CDR2 YYNGEE. The CDR3 loop is CASSSGDGTDTQYF. CDR3 DNA sequence: TGTGCCAGCAGCTCCGGAGACGGCACAGATACGCAGTATTTT.

This clonotype has a handful of counts. The genes are TRBV6-6 and TRBJ2-1; 12 positions agree with TRBD1. CDR1 is MNHNY, CDR2 SVGAGI, per germline (reference sequence). The CDR3 runs to 15 residues. V shed 4 bases, J shed 10 bases, and the junction held 8 bases outside the gene matches. The CDR3 loop reads CASSWFRDRGHEQFF. The CDR3 DNA is TGTGCCAGCAGTTGGTTCCGGGACAGGGGGCACGAGCAGTTCTTC.

The J gene is TRBJ2-2, the V gene TRBV6-5; D perhaps matches TRBD1 (6 bases). V was clipped by 0 bases and J by 4 bases, with 15 bases between them. CDR1 is MNHEY, CDR2 SVGAGI, per germline. CDR3 length equals 17 residues. The CDR3 sequence: CASSYSGQGGSTGELFF. Written as DNA, the CDR3 is TGTGCCAGCAGTTACTCGGGACAAGGAGGTAGCACCGGGGAGCTGTTTTTT.

The chain employs TRBV10-3 and TRBJ2-2; 8 bases agree with TRBD1. Germline V gives CDR1 ENHRY, CDR2 SYGVKD. The CDR3 runs 17 residues. The ends lost 0 bases at V and 5 bases at J; junction bases unmatched: 8. CDR3 nucleotides: TGTGCCATCAGTGAGTCCAGGGCAGGGGGCGCGACCGGGGAGCTGTTTTTT. It specifies CAISESRAGGATGELFF.

This chain links TRBV4-1 with TRBJ2-7; 8 nucleotides align to TRBD1. The CDR3 runs to 16 residues. V lost 4 bases and J lost 1; bases outside the gene matches: 9. The V gene's germline CDR1 is MGHRA and CDR2 YSYEKL. The CDR3 loop is CASSPEMGTGSYEQYF. CDR3 coding DNA: TGCGCCAGCAGCCCGGAAATGGGGACAGGATCCTACGAGCAGTACTTC.

The chain joins TRBV7-3 to TRBJ2-2; D remains ambiguous. V gave up 4 bases and J gave up 10 bases, with 4 bases separating them. Germline assignment: CDR1 SGHTA and CDR2 FQGTGA. CDR3 length equals 10 residues. CDR3 protein: CASSYPELFF. CDR3 DNA sequence: TGTGCCAGCAGCTACCCGGAGCTGTTTTTT.

This clonotype was seen many times. The CDR3 protein is CASSQPNTGAPGTQYF. In DNA, the CDR3 is TGCGCCAGCAGTCAACCCAATACAGGGGCCCCGGGGACCCAGTACTTC. The gene calls are TRBV23-1 and TRBJ2-5; 7 bases match TRBD1. TRBV23-1 is assigned to the ORF class and has an uncertain function. The CDR3 has 16 residues. V gave up 2 bases and J gave up 7 bases; unmatched junction bases: 13.

The chain links TRBV6-2 or TRBV6-3 to TRBJ1-4, with D possibly matching TRBD1 (5 bases). Trimming stripped 5 bases from V and 5 bases from J, with 18 bases between. In germline, CDR1 is MNHEY, CDR2 SVGEGT. The CDR3 extends over 16 amino acids. The DNA for the CDR3 is TGTGCCAGCAGTCCCATCGTCAGGGTCTTCAATGAAAAACTGTTTTTT. Translating it yields CASSPIVRVFNEKLFF.